This paragraph covers one T cell receptor beta chain sequence. What it binds is not known. The ends were cut back, 2 bases at V and 3 bases at J, with 14 bases in the middle. In germline, CDR1 is MGHRA, CDR2 YSYEKL. The CDR3 contains 16 residues. The sample originates from a study of shared clonotypes between healthy human individuals. Notes on the study in general: When compared with the clonotypes that were shared by all four sorted-subset donors, the non-shared clonotypes turned out to have lower generation probabilities. In several donors, about 5% of naive CD4 clonotypes appeared in common. What rarefaction showed was incomplete sorted-subset sequencing despite large depth.

Measured with immunoSEQ multiplex PCR; TCRdb has only the in-frame clones, and not every one. This sample has just over 2,000,000 clones; approximately 95% occur once, and the top ten carry more than 0.1%. The TCR sequence derives from a man younger than 35 in good health. The chain couples TRBV4-1 to TRBJ1-3; maybe TRBD1 (6 bases). Source material: naive CD4+ T cells sorted from blood. The subset was: CD45RA+ positively selected. The CDR3 DNA sequence: TGCGCCAGCAGCCAATCTATGGACAGTATTGGAAACACCATATATTTT. Its protein is CASSQSMDSIGNTIYF.